The 15 T cell receptor beta chains below come from one sample, sequenced in a study of T cell responses to AZD1222 COVID-19 vaccine. TCRdb keeps only in-frame clones here, not all; method: immunoSEQ multiplex PCR. The data contain some 52,000 clones, over 80% of them singletons. This sample comprised peripheral blood, obtained 28 days after the second AZD1222 dose. The receptors were gathered from an adult who received the AZD1222 COVID-19 vaccine.

The V call is TRBV3-1 (or the pseudogene TRBV3-2), the J call TRBJ2-3; D remains unclear. The CDR3 loop spans 14 amino acids. Trimming removed 0 bases from V and 8 bases from J, with 12 bases in between. The germline V gene encodes CDR1 LGHDT and CDR2 YNNKEL (reference sequence). For the CDR3, the DNA is TGTGCCAGCAGCCAAGATCCGGGCGTTAGTACGCAGTATTTT. Translated, it gives CASSQDPGVSTQYF.

CDR3 residues: CAISESQGLGSLHF. DNA for the CDR3: TGTGCCATCAGTGAGTCGCAGGGTTTGGGTTCCCTCCACTTT. This chain connects TRBV10-3 to TRBJ1-6; TRBD1 is a possible D gene (5 bases). The CDR3 sequence is 14 residues long. V shed 0 bases and J shed 14 bases, with 14 bases lying between them. Germline V lookup: CDR1 ENHRY, CDR2 SYGVKD.

The J gene is TRBJ1-1, the V gene TRBV5-1; D is perhaps TRBD1 (5 bases). Trimming stripped 3 bases from V and 0 bases from J, with 12 bases between. Germline CDR1 SGHRS, CDR2 YFSETQ. The CDR3 is 15 residues long. CDR3: CASSSGTVMNTEAFF. The CDR3 region has the DNA TGCGCCAGCAGCTCCGGGACGGTCATGAACACTGAAGCTTTCTTT.

The V call is TRBV15, the J call TRBJ2-3; the match to TRBD2 covers 11 bases. CDR3 length equals 17 residues. Germline CDR1 reads LNHNV; CDR2 reads YYDKDF (reference sequence). V lost 5 bases to trimming and J lost 0 bases; unmatched junction nucleotides: 7. This CDR3 is CATSAPGLADSTDTQYF. As DNA, the CDR3 is TGTGCCACCAGCGCTCCGGGACTAGCGGATAGCACAGATACGCAGTATTTT.

The V and J genes are TRBV5-4 and TRBJ2-7, with unresolved D. The ends were cut back, 3 bases at V and 0 bases at J, with 10 bases in the middle. The germline V gene has CDR1 SGHNT and CDR2 YYREEE (reference sequence). The CDR3 extends over 14 amino acids. Here the CDR3 reads CASSSPRASYEQYF. The CDR3 nucleotides read TGTGCCAGCAGCTCCCCTAGAGCCTCCTACGAGCAGTACTTC.

V gene TRBV6-5 combines with J gene TRBJ1-6, with D possibly TRBD1 on 5 matching bases. Germline loops: CDR1 MNHEY, CDR2 SVGAGI. With 7 bases removed from V and 5 bases from J, the gap between germline ends came to 15 bases. The CDR3 totals 15 residues. In DNA, the CDR3 is TGTGCCAGCATCAGGACCTGGGGGGATAATTCACCCCTCCACTTT. Its protein product is CASIRTWGDNSPLHF.

V gene TRBV9 combines with J gene TRBJ2-5; possibly TRBD2 for D (5 bases). Germline V gene data show CDR1 as SGDLS and CDR2 as YYNGEE. The V and J ends lost 2 bases and 5 bases respectively, with 13 bases between them. The CDR3 extends over 14 amino acids. The CDR3 DNA is TGTGCCAGCAGCGTTAGGGATGGGAGTGAGACCCAGTACTTC. Protein: CASSVRDGSETQYF.

The rearrangement uses TRBV18 and TRBJ1-5; maybe TRBD1 (6 bases). The CDR3 loop spans 15 amino acids. CDR1 KGHSH and CDR2 LQKENI come from the germline V gene. The V end was cut by 4 bases, the J end by 2 bases, with 12 bases between. CDR3 DNA: TGTGCCAGCTCACAACAGGGTAACGGCAATCAGCCCCAGCATTTT. Translation gives CASSQQGNGNQPQHF. Full variable domain (missing parts from reference TRBV18 and TRBJ1-5): NAGVMQNPRHLVRRRGQEARLRCSPMKGHSHVYWYRQLPEEGLKFMVYLQKENIIDESGMPKERFSAEFPKEGPSILRIQQVVRGDSAAYFCASSQQGNGNQPQHFGDGTRLSIL.

The rearrangement uses TRBV7-8 and TRBJ1-1, with D possibly matching TRBD1 (6 bases). Trimming took 4 bases from V and 8 from J, leaving 14 bases between them. Germline V gives CDR1 SGHVS, CDR2 FQNEAQ. CDR3 length: 13 amino acids. CDR3 residues: CASSSGQLLEAFF. The DNA of the CDR3 is TGTGCCAGCAGCTCTGGACAGCTTCTCGAAGCTTTCTTT.

The V call is TRBV28, the J call TRBJ2-3; D remains ambiguous. V was trimmed by 6 bases and J by 0 bases, leaving 7 bases between them. The CDR3 runs 13 residues. Germline CDR1 MDHEN, CDR2 SYDVKM. CDR3 sequence (DNA): TGTGCCAGCAGACGCGACAGCACAGATACGCAGTATTTT. Translating gives CASRRDSTDTQYF.

This chain connects TRBV6-1 to TRBJ2-1; 12 bases agree with TRBD2. The length of the CDR3 is 16 residues. Trimming at V came to 4 bases and at J to 5 bases, leaving 6 bases not matched to a gene. Germline V CDR1 and CDR2: MNHNS, SASEGT. The CDR3 coding sequence is TGTGCCAGCAGTGCTCTAGCGGGAGGGCCAAACAATGAGCAGTTCTTC. This encodes CASSALAGGPNNEQFF.

V and J are TRBV27 and TRBJ2-3; D uncertain. Trimming stripped 5 bases from V and 0 bases from J, with 12 bases between. Per germline, CDR1 MNHEY and CDR2 SMNVEV (reference sequence). The CDR3 totals 15 residues. In DNA, the CDR3 is TGTGCCAGCAGTGGTTACAGTACTAGCACAGATACGCAGTATTTT. Translated: CASSGYSTSTDTQYF.

This chain connects TRBV29-1 to TRBJ2-3; a possible D gene is TRBD1 (6 bases). Trimming left V 2 bases short and J 1 base short, with 10 bases between. The CDR3 is made up of 14 amino acids. CDR1 SQVTM and CDR2 ANQGSEA come from the germline V gene. The CDR3 loop is CSVEWGRGTDTQYF. The DNA of the CDR3 is TGCAGCGTTGAATGGGGGCGCGGCACAGATACGCAGTATTTT.

The V call is TRBV24-1, the J call TRBJ2-6; D gene uncertain. Trimming pared 4 bases from V and 2 bases from J, leaving 2 bases between. Germline CDR1 is KGHDR and CDR2 is SFDVKD. The CDR3 length is 13 residues. The CDR3 is CATSDPGANVLTF. The CDR3 region has the DNA TGTGCCACCAGTGACCCTGGGGCCAACGTCCTGACTTTC.

The rearrangement joins TRBV7-2 to TRBJ1-2; tentatively, D is TRBD1 (5 bases). CDR3 length: 13 amino acids. The V and J ends lost 1 base and 6 bases respectively, with 9 bases between them. The germline V gene has CDR1 SGHTA and CDR2 FQGNSA. Here the CDR3 DNA reads TGTGCCAGCAGCTTAGGACAGTTCGATGGCTACACCTTC. Encoded protein: CASSLGQFDGYTF.